This entry describes one TCR beta chain. Trimming pared 2 bases from V and 5 bases from J, leaving 9 bases between. Germline CDR1 and CDR2: GTSNPN and SVGIG (reference sequence). This CDR3 has 12 amino acids. The sample originates from a study of OX40 agonist ivuxolimab in advanced cancers. Clones were sequenced by immunoSEQ multiplex PCR, and TCRdb holds only the in-frame ones, with some missing. The sample shows about 94,000 clones, about nine tenths of them seen only once. The material was CD4+ or CD8+ T cells sorted from blood, obtained in a trial of the OX40 agonist ivuxolimab. The TCR sequence derives from an adult with an advanced solid tumor such as melanoma, head and neck, liver or kidney cancer. The J gene is TRBJ1-2, the V gene TRBV30; possibly TRBD1 for D (5 bases). Here the CDR3 DNA reads TGTGCCTGGAGTTCGGGGCCATATGGCTACACCTTC. It is translated as CAWSSGPYGYTF.